This T cell receptor beta chain was found in a study of response to subunit inactivated influenza vaccine. Overall study results and limits: The authors suggested that few new T cells are recruited per seasonal influenza vaccination.

With regard to this clonotype: Its antigen is undetermined.

TCRdb reprocessed the RT-PCR reads via MiXCR and lists one record per CDR3 protein. The data contain 800,000 or so distinct CDR3 sequences, approximately 21% of them seen just once; the ten biggest clones take up roughly 10%. V lost 5 bases and J 3 bases, leaving 13 bases between the germline ends. The CDR3 totals 15 residues. Germline lookup yields CDR1 MNHEY and CDR2 SMNVEV (reference sequence). Here the sequenced sample was PBMCs from blood, taken roughly 5 days after vaccination. The sequence came from a man between 50 and 59 years old who received an inactivated influenza vaccine. The V call is TRBV27, the J call TRBJ2-2, with D perhaps TRBD1 or TRBD2 (5 bases each). The CDR3 is CASSPGGRDTGELFF. As DNA, the CDR3 is TGTGCCAGCAGTCCTGGGGGTCGGGACACCGGGGAGCTGTTTTTT.